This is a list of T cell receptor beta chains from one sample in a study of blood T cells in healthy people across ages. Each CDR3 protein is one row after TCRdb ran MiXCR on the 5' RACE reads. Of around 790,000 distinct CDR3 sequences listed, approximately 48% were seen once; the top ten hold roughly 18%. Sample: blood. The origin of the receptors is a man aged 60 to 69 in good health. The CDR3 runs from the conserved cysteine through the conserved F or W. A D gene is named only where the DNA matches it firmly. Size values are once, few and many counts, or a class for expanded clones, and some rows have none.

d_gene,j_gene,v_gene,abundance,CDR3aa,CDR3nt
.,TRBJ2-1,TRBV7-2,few,CASSSGPHNEQFF,TGTGCCAGCAGTTCGGGACCCCACAATGAGCAGTTCTTC
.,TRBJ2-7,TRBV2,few,CASSESDSPYEQYF,TGTGCCAGCAGTGAATCTGACAGCCCCTACGAGCAGTACTTC
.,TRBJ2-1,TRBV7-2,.,CASSPLGGRGQFF,TGTGCCAGCAGCCCCCTGGGGGGACGGGGGCAGTTCTTC
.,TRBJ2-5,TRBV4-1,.,CASSQANRRWYQETQYF,TGCGCCAGCAGCCAAGCGAATCGGCGTTGGTACCAAGAGACCCAGTACTTC
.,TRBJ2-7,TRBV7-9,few,CASSLVQGPLYEQYF,TGTGCCAGCAGCTTAGTACAGGGCCCTCTCTACGAGCAGTACTTC
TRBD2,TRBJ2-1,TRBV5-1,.,CASSFPGTSGGQSSYNEQFF,TGCGCCAGCAGCTTTCCCGGGACTAGCGGGGGTCAGAGCTCCTACAATGAGCAGTTCTTC
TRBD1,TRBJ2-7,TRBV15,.,CTTRPRGSYEQYF,TGTACCACTCGCCCCAGGGGGTCCTACGAGCAGTACTTC
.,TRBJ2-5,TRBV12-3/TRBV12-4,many,CASSGNQETQYF,TGTGCCAGCAGCGGGAATCAAGAGACCCAGTACTTC
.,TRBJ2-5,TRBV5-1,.,CASSWGGGEETQYF,TGCGCCAGCAGCTGGGGAGGGGGTGAGGAGACCCAGTACTTC
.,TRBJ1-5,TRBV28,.,CASSLGGQPRHF,TGTGCCAGCAGTTTGGGGGGTCAGCCCCGGCATTTT
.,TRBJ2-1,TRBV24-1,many,CATSEGGSYNEQFF,TGTGCCACCAGTGAGGGGGGCTCCTACAATGAGCAGTTCTTC
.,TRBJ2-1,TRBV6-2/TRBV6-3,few,CASSYSGSETYNEQFF,TGTGCCAGCAGTTACTCGGGCTCGGAAACCTACAATGAGCAGTTCTTC
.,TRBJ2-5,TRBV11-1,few,CASSLAHRAEETQYF,TGTGCCAGCAGCTTAGCGCACAGAGCAGAGGAGACCCAGTACTTC
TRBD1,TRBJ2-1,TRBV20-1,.,CSARGGAPTGVSYNEQFF,TGCAGTGCTAGAGGAGGAGCCCCGACAGGGGTCTCATACAATGAGCAGTTCTTC
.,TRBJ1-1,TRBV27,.,CASSSRTWPNTEAFF,TGTGCCAGCAGTTCTCGAACATGGCCGAACACTGAAGCTTTCTTT
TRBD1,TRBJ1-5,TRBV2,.,CASRTTGSSNQPQHF,TGTGCCAGCAGGACGACAGGGTCTAGCAATCAGCCCCAGCATTTT
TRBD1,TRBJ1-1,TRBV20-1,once,CSAREGRGMNTEAFF,TGCAGTGCTAGAGAGGGCAGGGGGATGAACACTGAAGCTTTCTTT